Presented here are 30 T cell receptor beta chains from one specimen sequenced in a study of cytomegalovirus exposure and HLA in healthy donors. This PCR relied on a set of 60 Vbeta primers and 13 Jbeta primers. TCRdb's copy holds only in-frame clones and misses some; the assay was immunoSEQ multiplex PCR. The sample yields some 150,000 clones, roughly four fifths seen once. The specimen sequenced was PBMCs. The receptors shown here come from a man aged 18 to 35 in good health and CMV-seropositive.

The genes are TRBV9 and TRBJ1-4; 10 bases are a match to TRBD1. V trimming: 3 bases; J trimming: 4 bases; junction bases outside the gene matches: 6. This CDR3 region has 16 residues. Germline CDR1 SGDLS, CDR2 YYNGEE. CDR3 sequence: CASSARTGGLNEKLFF. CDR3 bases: TGTGCCAGCAGCGCGAGGACAGGGGGACTTAATGAAAAACTGTTTTTT.

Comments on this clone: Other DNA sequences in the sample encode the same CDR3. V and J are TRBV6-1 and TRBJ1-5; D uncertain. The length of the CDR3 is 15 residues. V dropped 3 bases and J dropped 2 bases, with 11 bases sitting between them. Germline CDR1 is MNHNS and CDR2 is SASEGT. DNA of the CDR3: TGTGCCAGCAGTGAGAGGGAGGCGGGCAATCAGCCCCAGCATTTT. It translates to CASSEREAGNQPQHF.

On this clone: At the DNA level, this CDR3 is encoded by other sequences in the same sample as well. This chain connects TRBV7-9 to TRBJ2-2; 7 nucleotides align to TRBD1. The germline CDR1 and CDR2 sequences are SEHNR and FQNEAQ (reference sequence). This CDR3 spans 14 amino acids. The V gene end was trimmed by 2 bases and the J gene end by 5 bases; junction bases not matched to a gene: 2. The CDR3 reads CASSLRQGTGELFF. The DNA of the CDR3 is TGTGCCAGCAGCTTACGACAGGGAACCGGGGAGCTGTTTTTT.

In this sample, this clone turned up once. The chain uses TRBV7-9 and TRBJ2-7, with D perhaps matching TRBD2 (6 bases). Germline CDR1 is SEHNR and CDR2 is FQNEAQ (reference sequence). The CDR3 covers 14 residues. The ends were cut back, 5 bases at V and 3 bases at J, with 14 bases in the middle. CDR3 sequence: CASSRGTESYEQYF. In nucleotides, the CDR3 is TGTGCCAGCAGCCGCGGGACTGAAAGCTACGAGCAGTACTTC. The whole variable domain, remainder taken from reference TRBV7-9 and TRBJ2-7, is DTGVSQNPRHKITKRGQNVTFRCDPISEHNRLYWYRQTLGQGPEFLTYFQNEAQLEKSRLLSDRFSAERPKGSFSTLEIQRTEQGDSAMYLCASSRGTESYEQYFGPGTRLTVT.

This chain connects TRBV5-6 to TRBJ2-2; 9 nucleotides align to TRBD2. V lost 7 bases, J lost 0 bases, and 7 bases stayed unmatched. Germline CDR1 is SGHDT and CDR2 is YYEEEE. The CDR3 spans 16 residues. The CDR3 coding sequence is TGTGCCAGCTCGCGGGGGGGGACAGCGAACACCGGGGAGCTGTTTTTT. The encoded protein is CASSRGGTANTGELFF.

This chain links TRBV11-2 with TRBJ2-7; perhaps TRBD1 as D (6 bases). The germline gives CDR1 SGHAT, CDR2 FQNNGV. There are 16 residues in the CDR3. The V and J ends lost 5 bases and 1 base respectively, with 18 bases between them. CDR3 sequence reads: CASSAIQGLGSYEQYF. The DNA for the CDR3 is TGTGCCAGCAGCGCCATACAGGGTCTAGGTTCCTACGAGCAGTACTTC.

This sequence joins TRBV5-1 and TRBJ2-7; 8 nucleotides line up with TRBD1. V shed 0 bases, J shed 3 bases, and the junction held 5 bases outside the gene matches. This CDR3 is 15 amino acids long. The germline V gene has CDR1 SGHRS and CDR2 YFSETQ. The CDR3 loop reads CASSLGQGAIYEQYF. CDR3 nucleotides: TGCGCCAGCAGCTTGGGCCAGGGGGCTATCTACGAGCAGTACTTC.

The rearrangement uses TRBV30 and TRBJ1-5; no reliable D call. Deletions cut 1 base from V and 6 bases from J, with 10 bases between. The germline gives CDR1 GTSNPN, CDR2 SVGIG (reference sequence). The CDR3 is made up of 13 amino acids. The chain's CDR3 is CAWSEERSQPQHF. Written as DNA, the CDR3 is TGTGCCTGGAGTGAAGAAAGGAGTCAGCCCCAGCATTTT.

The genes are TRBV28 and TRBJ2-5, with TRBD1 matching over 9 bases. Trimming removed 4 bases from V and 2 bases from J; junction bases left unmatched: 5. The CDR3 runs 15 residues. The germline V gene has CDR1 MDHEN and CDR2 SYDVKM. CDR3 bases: TGTGCCAGCAGTTACCGGGACAGGGCGCAAGAGACCCAGTACTTC. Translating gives CASSYRDRAQETQYF.

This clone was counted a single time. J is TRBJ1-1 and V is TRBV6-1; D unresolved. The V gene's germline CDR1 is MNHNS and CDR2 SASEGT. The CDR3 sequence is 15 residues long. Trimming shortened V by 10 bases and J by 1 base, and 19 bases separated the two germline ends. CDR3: CATNPRRGGNTEAFF. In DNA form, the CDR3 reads TGTGCCACTAACCCCCGCCGAGGTGGGAACACTGAAGCTTTCTTT.

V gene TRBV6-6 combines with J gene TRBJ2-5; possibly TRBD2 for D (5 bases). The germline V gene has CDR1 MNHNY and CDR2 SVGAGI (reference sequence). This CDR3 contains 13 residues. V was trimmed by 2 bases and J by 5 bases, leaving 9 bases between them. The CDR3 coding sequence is TGTGCCAGCAGTTACGGTTCGGGGGAGACCCAGTACTTC. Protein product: CASSYGSGETQYF.

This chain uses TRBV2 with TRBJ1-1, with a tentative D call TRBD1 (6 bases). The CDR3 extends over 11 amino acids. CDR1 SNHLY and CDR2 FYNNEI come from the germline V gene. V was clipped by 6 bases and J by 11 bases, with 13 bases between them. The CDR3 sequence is CASSDRQEAFF. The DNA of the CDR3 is TGTGCCAGCAGCGACCGACAGGAGGCTTTCTTT.

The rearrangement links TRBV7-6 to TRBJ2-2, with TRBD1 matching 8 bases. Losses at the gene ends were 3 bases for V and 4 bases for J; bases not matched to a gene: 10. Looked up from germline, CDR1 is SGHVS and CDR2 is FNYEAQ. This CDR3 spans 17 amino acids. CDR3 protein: CASSFFLQGVSTGELFF. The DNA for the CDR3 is TGTGCCAGCAGCTTCTTCCTACAGGGGGTTAGCACCGGGGAGCTGTTTTTT.

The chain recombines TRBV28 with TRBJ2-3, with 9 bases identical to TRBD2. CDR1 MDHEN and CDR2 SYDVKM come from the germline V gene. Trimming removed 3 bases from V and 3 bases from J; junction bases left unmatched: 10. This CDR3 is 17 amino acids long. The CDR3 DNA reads TGTGCCAGCAGTTTGGCTCTCTTTAGCGGGAGAACAGATACGCAGTATTTT. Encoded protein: CASSLALFSGRTDTQYF.

The CDR3: CASRWGGVAGLGVQYF. The CDR3 DNA sequence: TGTGCCAGCCGCTGGGGGGGGGTAGCGGGCTTAGGCGTGCAGTACTTC. This chain connects TRBV27 to TRBJ2-7; 7 bases line up with TRBD2. Germline loops: CDR1 MNHEY, CDR2 SMNVEV (reference sequence). This CDR3 is built from 16 residues. Losses at the gene ends were 8 bases for V and 9 bases for J; bases not matched to a gene: 22.

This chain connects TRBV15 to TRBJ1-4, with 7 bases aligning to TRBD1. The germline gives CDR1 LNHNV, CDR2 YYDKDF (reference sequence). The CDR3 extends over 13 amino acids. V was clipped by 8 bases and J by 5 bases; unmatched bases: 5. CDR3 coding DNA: TGTGCCACCCACAGGGGTTGGAATGAAAAACTGTTTTTT. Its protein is CATHRGWNEKLFF. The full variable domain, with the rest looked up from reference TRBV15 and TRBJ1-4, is DAMVIQNPRYQVTQFGKPVTLSCSQTLNHNVMYWYQQKSSQAPKLLFHYYDKDFNNEADTPDNFQSRRPNTSFCFLDIRSPGLGDTAMYLCATHRGWNEKLFFGSGTQLSVL.

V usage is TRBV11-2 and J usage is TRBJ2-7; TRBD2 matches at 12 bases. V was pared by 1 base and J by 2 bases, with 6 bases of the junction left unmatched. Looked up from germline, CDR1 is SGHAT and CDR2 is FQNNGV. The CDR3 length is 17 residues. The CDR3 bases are TGTGCCAGCAGCTTAGTTCTAGCGGGAGGGCTGACCTACGAGCAGTACTTC. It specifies CASSLVLAGGLTYEQYF.

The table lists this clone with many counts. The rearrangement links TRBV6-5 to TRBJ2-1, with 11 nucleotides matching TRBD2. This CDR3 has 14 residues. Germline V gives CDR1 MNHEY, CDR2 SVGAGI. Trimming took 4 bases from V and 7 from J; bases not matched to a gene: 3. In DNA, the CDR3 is TGTGCCAGCAGTTCCCGGACTAGCGGGAATGAGCAGTTCTTC. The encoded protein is CASSSRTSGNEQFF.

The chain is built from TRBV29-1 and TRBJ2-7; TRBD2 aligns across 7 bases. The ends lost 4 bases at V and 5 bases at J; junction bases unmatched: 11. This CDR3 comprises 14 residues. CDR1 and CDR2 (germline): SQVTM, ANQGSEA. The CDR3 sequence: CSVVLARKVDEQYF. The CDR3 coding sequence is TGCAGCGTTGTACTAGCGAGAAAGGTCGACGAGCAGTACTTC.

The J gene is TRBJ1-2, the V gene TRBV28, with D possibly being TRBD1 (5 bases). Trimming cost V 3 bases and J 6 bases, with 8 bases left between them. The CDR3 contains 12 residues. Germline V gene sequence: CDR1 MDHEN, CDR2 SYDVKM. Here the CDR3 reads CASSFQQDGYTF. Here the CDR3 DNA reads TGTGCCAGCAGTTTTCAACAGGATGGCTACACCTTC.

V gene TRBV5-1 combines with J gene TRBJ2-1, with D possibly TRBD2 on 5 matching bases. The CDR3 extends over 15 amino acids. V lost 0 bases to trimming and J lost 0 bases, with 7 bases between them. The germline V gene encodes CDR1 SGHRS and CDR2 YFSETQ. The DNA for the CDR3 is TGCGCCAGCAGCTTGGGAGGGCCCTCCTACAATGAGCAGTTCTTC. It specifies CASSLGGPSYNEQFF. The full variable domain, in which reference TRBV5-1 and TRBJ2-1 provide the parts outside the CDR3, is KAGVTQTPRYLIKTRGQQVTLSCSPISGHRSVSWYQQTPGQGLQFLFEYFSETQRNKGNFPGRFSGRQFSNSRSEMNVSTLELGDSALYLCASSLGGPSYNEQFFGPGTRLTVL.

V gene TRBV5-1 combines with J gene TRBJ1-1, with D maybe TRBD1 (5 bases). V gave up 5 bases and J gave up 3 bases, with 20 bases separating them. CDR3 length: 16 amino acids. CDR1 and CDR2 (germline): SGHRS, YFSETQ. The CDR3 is CASRRKVSGVDTEAFF. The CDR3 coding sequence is TGCGCCAGCAGAAGAAAAGTGTCGGGGGTGGACACTGAAGCTTTCTTT.

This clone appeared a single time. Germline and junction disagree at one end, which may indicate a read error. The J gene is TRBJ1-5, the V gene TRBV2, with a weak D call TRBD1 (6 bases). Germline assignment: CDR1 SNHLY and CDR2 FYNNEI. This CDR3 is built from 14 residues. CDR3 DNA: TGTGCCAGCAGTCCCGGACAGAAGATTCAGTCCCAGCATTTT. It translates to CASSPGQKIQSQHF.

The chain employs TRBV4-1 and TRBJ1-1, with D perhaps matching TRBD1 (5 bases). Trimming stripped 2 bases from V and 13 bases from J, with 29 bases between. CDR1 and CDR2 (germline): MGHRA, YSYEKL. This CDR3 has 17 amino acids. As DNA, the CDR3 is TGCGCCAGCAGCCAAAGCCGCCCCGGGAGGGTGGGGACTGAGGGTTTCTTT. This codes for CASSQSRPGRVGTEGFF.

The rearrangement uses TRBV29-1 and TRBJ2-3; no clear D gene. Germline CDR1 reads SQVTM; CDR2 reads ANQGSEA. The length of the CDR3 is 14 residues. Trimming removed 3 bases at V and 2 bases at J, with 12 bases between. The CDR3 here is CSVDRGRPTDTQYF. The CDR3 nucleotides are TGCAGCGTTGACCGCGGTAGACCCACAGATACGCAGTATTTT.

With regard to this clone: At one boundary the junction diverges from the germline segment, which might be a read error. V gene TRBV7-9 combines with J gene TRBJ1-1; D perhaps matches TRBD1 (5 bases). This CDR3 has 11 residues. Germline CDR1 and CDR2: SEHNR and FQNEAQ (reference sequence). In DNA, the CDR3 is TGTTCCAGCCAGGGTGGGACTGAAGCTTTCTTT. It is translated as CSSQGGTEAFF.

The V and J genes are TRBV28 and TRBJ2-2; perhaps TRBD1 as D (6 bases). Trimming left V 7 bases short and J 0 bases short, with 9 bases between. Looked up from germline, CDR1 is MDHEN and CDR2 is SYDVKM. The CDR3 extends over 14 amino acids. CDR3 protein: CASKGQTNTGELFF. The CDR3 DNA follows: TGTGCCAGCAAGGGACAAACGAACACCGGGGAGCTGTTTTTT. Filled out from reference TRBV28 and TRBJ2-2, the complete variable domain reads DVKVTQSSRYLVKRTGEKVFLECVQDMDHENMFWYRQDPGLGLRLIYFSYDVKMKEKGDIPEGYSVSREKKERFSLILESASTNQTSMYLCASKGQTNTGELFFGEGSRLTVL.

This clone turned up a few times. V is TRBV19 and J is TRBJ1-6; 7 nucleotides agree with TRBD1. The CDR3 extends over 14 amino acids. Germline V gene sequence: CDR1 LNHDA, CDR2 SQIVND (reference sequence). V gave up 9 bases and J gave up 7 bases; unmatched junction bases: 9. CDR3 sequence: CASLPGQLNSPLHF. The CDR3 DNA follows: TGTGCCAGCTTACCGGGACAGCTAAATTCACCCCTCCACTTT. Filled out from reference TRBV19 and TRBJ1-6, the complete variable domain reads DGGITQSPKYLFRKEGQNVTLSCEQNLNHDAMYWYRQDPGQGLRLIYYSQIVNDFQKGDIAEGYSVSREKKESFPLTVTSAQKNPTAFYLCASLPGQLNSPLHFGNGTRLTVT.

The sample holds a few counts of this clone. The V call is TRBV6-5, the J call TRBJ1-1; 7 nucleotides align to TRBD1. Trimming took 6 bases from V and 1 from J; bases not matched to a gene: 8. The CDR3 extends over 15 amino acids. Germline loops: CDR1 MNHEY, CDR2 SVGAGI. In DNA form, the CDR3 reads TGTGCCAGCAGCTCCCGGGACAGACGGAACACTGAAGCTTTCTTT. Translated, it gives CASSSRDRRNTEAFF.

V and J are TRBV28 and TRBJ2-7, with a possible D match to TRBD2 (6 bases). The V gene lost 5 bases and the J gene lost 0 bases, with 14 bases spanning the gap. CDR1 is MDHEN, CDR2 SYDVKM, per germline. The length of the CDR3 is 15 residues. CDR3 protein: CASSGGILLSYEQYF. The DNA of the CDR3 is TGTGCCAGCAGTGGGGGGATACTCCTCTCCTACGAGCAGTACTTC.